Sequencing of this T cell receptor beta chain was carried out in a study of Ad26.COV2.S vaccination and SARS-CoV-2 variants. Overall study: Once, or twice with 56 days between doses, Ad26.COV2.S was given intramuscularly.

Concerning this clone: Its antigen is not identified.

The repertoire was sequenced with immunoSEQ multiplex PCR; TCRdb's copy has only in-frame clones and lacks some. The sample consists of around 450,000 clones, roughly 87% of them appearing once. Study-level findings and limits: Total T cell responses were possibly underestimated by TCR breadth and depth analyses.

Treatment in this sample: 15 to 20 received Ad26.COV2.S at low or high dose, single or two shots; roughly five received placebo; per-sample allocation not given. Day 63 after the first vaccine or placebo injection was the time point for sampling. Germline lookup yields CDR1 SGDLS and CDR2 YYNGEE. V was pared by 4 bases and J by 6 bases, with 6 bases of the junction left unmatched. The CDR3 covers 15 residues. The TCR originated in a person aged 18 to 59 who received the Ad26.COV2.S COVID-19 vaccine or a placebo. The rearrangement uses TRBV9 and TRBJ2-1, with 11 positions matching TRBD1. The source was peripheral blood, collected in a trial of Ad26.COV2.S vaccine versus placebo. CDR3 region: CASSSQGQGVNEQFF. The DNA for the CDR3 is TGTGCCAGCAGCTCCCAGGGACAGGGGGTCAATGAGCAGTTCTTC.